These 28 T cell receptor beta chains were all obtained from the same sample, sequenced in a study of shared clonotypes between healthy human individuals. CD45RO-negative, CCR7-selected cells formed the naive CD8 fraction, which excluded terminally differentiated effector memory CD45RA+ cells. Repertoires were generated with immunoSEQ multiplex PCR, while TCRdb's copy carries only in-frame clones and drops some. The table lists 700,000 to 950,000 clones, just over 95% of them singletons. Specimen: naive CD8+ T cells sorted from blood. These receptors all stem from a man aged 30 to 39 in good health.

The chain is built from TRBV11-2 and TRBJ1-2; a possible D gene is TRBD1 (5 bases). Per the germline V gene, CDR1 is SGHAT and CDR2 is FQNNGV. V was trimmed by 5 bases and J by 4 bases, leaving 17 bases between them. The CDR3 runs 15 residues. The chain's CDR3 is CASSPTTTGLYGYTF. The CDR3 coding sequence is TGTGCCAGCAGCCCAACAACGACGGGACTCTATGGCTACACCTTC.

The chain combines TRBV7-9 with TRBJ2-1; D gene ambiguous. Germline V gene data show CDR1 as SEHNR and CDR2 as FQNEAQ (reference sequence). The CDR3 loop spans 16 amino acids. Between the trimmed V and J ends, which lost 5 bases and 1 base, there was a span of 15 bases. This CDR3 is CASSPQESSSYNEQFF. The DNA of the CDR3 is TGTGCCAGCAGCCCCCAGGAGTCATCTTCCTACAATGAGCAGTTCTTC.

The chain uses TRBV2 and TRBJ2-4, with D uncertain. Between the trimmed V and J ends, which lost 3 bases and 1 base, there was a span of 10 bases. Germline V gene sequence: CDR1 SNHLY, CDR2 FYNNEI. The CDR3 has 15 amino acids. CDR3 bases: TGTGCCAGCAGTGAGGTTGGTCGGGCCAAAAACATTCAGTACTTC. Its protein is CASSEVGRAKNIQYF.

The chain links TRBV27 to TRBJ2-6, with D possibly being TRBD2 (5 bases). CDR1 and CDR2 from the germline V gene are MNHEY and SMNVEV (reference sequence). The ends were cut back, 6 bases at V and 3 bases at J, with 18 bases in the middle. The CDR3 is made up of 17 amino acids. DNA for the CDR3: TGTGCCAGCAGAGAGGGAAGTTTCTCAAGTGGGGCCAACGTCCTGACTTTC. Translated, it gives CASREGSFSSGANVLTF.

To note about this clone: This CDR3 is also generated by other DNA sequences in the sample. This rearrangement joins TRBV11-2 to TRBJ2-7; TRBD2 might be the D (5 bases). The CDR3 is 13 amino acids. The V gene's germline CDR1 is SGHAT and CDR2 FQNNGV. Deletions cut 3 bases from V and 4 bases from J, with 10 bases between. The CDR3 region is CASSLGSGYEQYF. CDR3 nucleotides: TGTGCCAGCAGCTTGGGCTCGGGGTACGAGCAGTACTTC. The complete variable domain, with remaining parts taken from reference TRBV11-2 and TRBJ2-7, reads EAGVAQSPRYKIIEKRQSVAFWCNPISGHATLYWYQQILGQGPKLLIQFQNNGVVDDSQLPKDRFSAERLKGVDSTLKIQPAKLEDSAVYLCASSLGSGYEQYFGPGTRLTVT.

The chain joins TRBV28 to TRBJ2-3; 10 nucleotides align to TRBD2. Germline lookup yields CDR1 MDHEN and CDR2 SYDVKM. The CDR3 is 16 residues long. The V segment lost 3 bases and the J segment 0 bases; nucleotides outside the gene matches: 3. The CDR3 spells CASSFFSGRSTDTQYF. The CDR3, as DNA: TGTGCCAGCAGTTTCTTTAGCGGGAGGAGCACAGATACGCAGTATTTT. The variable domain in full, with the rest retrieved from reference TRBV28 and TRBJ2-3, is DVKVTQSSRYLVKRTGEKVFLECVQDMDHENMFWYRQDPGLGLRLIYFSYDVKMKEKGDIPEGYSVSREKKERFSLILESASTNQTSMYLCASSFFSGRSTDTQYFGPGTRLTVL.

This clone was found once. This sequence joins TRBV11-2 and TRBJ1-3; the D is unclear. Germline V gene sequence: CDR1 SGHAT, CDR2 FQNNGV. The CDR3 is made up of 15 amino acids. Trimming cost V 5 bases and J 0 bases, with 11 bases left between them. In nucleotides, the CDR3 is TGTGCCAGCAGCCCGACCCCGGGCTCTGGAAACACCATATATTTT. The encoded protein is CASSPTPGSGNTIYF.

The chain recombines TRBV29-1 with TRBJ2-4, with 8 bases lining up with TRBD1. Per germline, CDR1 SQVTM and CDR2 ANQGSEA. V lost 1 base and J lost 7; bases outside the gene matches: 15. CDR3 size: 17 residues. The CDR3 spells CSVEARDRRNPKNIQYF. The CDR3 nucleotides are TGCAGCGTTGAAGCCCGGGACAGGCGCAACCCAAAGAACATTCAGTACTTC.

V usage is TRBV29-1 and J usage is TRBJ1-3; TRBD1 aligns across 8 bases. The CDR3 sequence is 13 residues long. Germline V CDR1 and CDR2: SQVTM, ANQGSEA. The V and J ends lost 7 bases and 2 bases, in that order; junction bases with no gene match: 4. Written as DNA, the CDR3 is TGCAGCGCAACAGGGGGTCCTGGAAACACCATATATTTT. This translates into CSATGGPGNTIYF.

This chain links TRBV5-1 with TRBJ2-7, with 8 bases matching TRBD2. J gave up 5 bases and V 1 base, and 8 bases lay outside the gene matches. CDR1 and CDR2 (germline): SGHRS, YFSETQ. The CDR3 is 15 residues long. This chain's CDR3 is CASSLLVAGSNEQYF. The CDR3 region has the DNA TGCGCCAGCAGCTTGCTTGTAGCGGGGTCGAACGAGCAGTACTTC.

In nucleotides, the CDR3 is TGTGCCAGCAGCTTGGAGGCGGGAGTGGCCTACGAGCAGTACTTC. Translating gives CASSLEAGVAYEQYF. This chain joins TRBV5-4 and TRBJ2-7, with 7 nucleotides matching TRBD2. Germline CDR1 is SGHNT and CDR2 is YYREEE (reference sequence). The CDR3 length is 15 residues. V was pared by 0 bases and J by 2 bases, with 5 bases of the junction left unmatched.

The chain has TRBV29-1 and TRBJ1-1; D remains ambiguous. CDR3 length: 12 residues. With 7 bases removed from V and 2 bases from J, the gap between germline ends came to 11 bases. Germline-derived CDR1 and CDR2 are SQVTM and ANQGSEA. The CDR3 sequence is CSAHRDNTEAFF. The CDR3, as DNA: TGCAGCGCACATCGGGATAACACTGAAGCTTTCTTT.

This chain uses TRBV29-1 with TRBJ2-2, with 8 bases identical to TRBD2. Germline CDR1 reads SQVTM; CDR2 reads ANQGSEA. V shed 6 bases, J shed 3 bases, and the junction held 3 bases outside the gene matches. This CDR3 region has 13 residues. The CDR3 reads CSVHSGDTGELFF. The CDR3 nucleotides are TGCAGCGTCCATAGCGGGGACACCGGGGAGCTGTTTTTT.

The chain is built from TRBV6-5 and TRBJ1-4; D is unresolved. Trimming took off 2 bases at V and 7 bases at J, with 14 bases between the two ends. From germline, CDR1 is MNHEY and CDR2 SVGAGI. CDR3 size: 15 residues. The CDR3 DNA sequence: TGTGCCAGCAGTTACATGGGAGGGAGGGTTGAAAAACTGTTTTTT. Translating it yields CASSYMGGRVEKLFF.

The V call is TRBV27, the J call TRBJ2-1; 11 nucleotides line up with TRBD2. CDR3 length: 15 amino acids. Germline trimming cut 6 bases from V and 6 bases from J; bases unmatched to any gene: 7. Germline CDR1 reads MNHEY; CDR2 reads SMNVEV (reference sequence). In DNA form, the CDR3 reads TGTGCCAGCAGCCAACTAGCGGGAGTGATCAATGAGCAGTTCTTC. This gives the protein CASSQLAGVINEQFF.

The chain joins TRBV6-5 to TRBJ2-1; 8 positions agree with TRBD2. The V gene end was trimmed by 2 bases and the J gene end by 7 bases; junction bases not matched to a gene: 7. This CDR3 has 15 residues. Germline values: CDR1 MNHEY, CDR2 SVGAGI. CDR3 in DNA: TGTGCCAGCAGTTACACACTAGCGGAAGTAAATGAGCAGTTCTTC. Encoded protein: CASSYTLAEVNEQFF.

The chain couples TRBV30 to TRBJ1-1; no reliable D call. This CDR3 has 15 residues. The germline gives CDR1 GTSNPN, CDR2 SVGIG (reference sequence). V gave up 0 bases and J gave up 7 bases, with 18 bases separating them. CDR3 nucleotide sequence: TGTGCCTGGAGTGTAGACGGGAGTGGGCCCGTTGAAGCTTTCTTT. The encoded protein is CAWSVDGSGPVEAFF. The variable domain in full, completed from reference TRBV30 and TRBJ1-1, reads SQTIHQWPATLVQPVGSPLSLECTVEGTSNPNLYWYRQAAGRGLQLLFYSVGIGQISSEVPQNLSASRPQDRQFILSSKKLLLSDSGFYLCAWSVDGSGPVEAFFGQGTRLTVV.

V and J are TRBV11-3 and TRBJ2-1; 10 bases align to TRBD2. The CDR3 length is 16 residues. Germline V CDR1 and CDR2: SGHNT, YENEEA. Trimming took 5 bases from V and 8 from J; bases not matched to a gene: 12. CDR3 in amino acids: CASSNSGTSAVDEQFF. For the CDR3, the DNA is TGTGCCAGCAGCAATTCCGGGACTAGCGCAGTCGATGAGCAGTTCTTC.

The chain couples TRBV19 to TRBJ1-1; D unresolved. This CDR3 is 17 amino acids long. Looked up from germline, CDR1 is LNHDA and CDR2 is SQIVND (reference sequence). Deletions cut 1 base from V and 0 bases from J, with 15 bases between. In DNA form, the CDR3 reads TGTGCCAGTAGTATAGCCGGGAATAGTCCCATGAACACTGAAGCTTTCTTT. This codes for CASSIAGNSPMNTEAFF.

DNA for the CDR3: TGCGCCAGCAGTGGGTCAGGGAATGAAGAGACCCAGTACTTC. Translated: CASSGSGNEETQYF. This chain connects TRBV10-1 to TRBJ2-5; D may be TRBD1 (5 bases). V lost 4 bases and J 3 bases, leaving 12 bases between the germline ends. The CDR3 has 14 amino acids. Germline V gene data show CDR1 as WNHNN and CDR2 as SYGVQD (reference sequence).

The V call is TRBV27, the J call TRBJ2-7; no reliable D call. The CDR3 covers 13 residues. The germline CDR1 and CDR2 sequences are MNHEY and SMNVEV (reference sequence). V was shortened by 4 bases and J by 0 bases, with 7 bases between the two germline ends. The CDR3 spells CASSSESSYEQYF. CDR3 nucleotide sequence: TGTGCCAGCAGTTCAGAGAGCTCCTACGAGCAGTACTTC.

With regard to this clone: The identical CDR3 is also encoded by other nucleotide sequences in the sample. The V gene is TRBV27, the J gene TRBJ2-1; D remains ambiguous. The CDR3 spans 11 residues. V was shortened by 5 bases and J by 5 bases, with 4 bases between the two germline ends. CDR1 is MNHEY, CDR2 SMNVEV, per germline (reference sequence). The CDR3 is CASSRNNEQFF. The CDR3 nucleotides are TGTGCCAGCAGTCGAAACAATGAGCAGTTCTTC.

Points on this clone: The same CDR3 can be traced to other DNA sequences in this sample. The J gene is TRBJ2-7, the V gene TRBV29-1; tentatively, D is TRBD2 (6 bases). The germline V gene has CDR1 SQVTM and CDR2 ANQGSEA. V was shortened by 1 base and J by 3 bases, with 7 bases between the two germline ends. CDR3 length: 12 amino acids. The CDR3 reads CSVEAEGYEQYF. The CDR3 DNA reads TGCAGCGTTGAAGCGGAGGGCTACGAGCAGTACTTC.

This clone was seen a single time. Other nucleotide sequences in the sample specify the same CDR3. V usage is TRBV27 and J usage is TRBJ2-2, with 7 bases fitting TRBD1. The CDR3 totals 15 residues. V was clipped by 7 bases and J by 2 bases; unmatched bases: 7. The germline CDR1 and CDR2 sequences are MNHEY and SMNVEV (reference sequence). CDR3 DNA sequence: TGTGCCAGCACCGCCGGGACAGCTAACACCGGGGAGCTGTTTTTT. The encoded protein is CASTAGTANTGELFF.

The J gene is TRBJ1-5, the V gene TRBV7-9; possibly TRBD1 for D (6 bases). Trimming stripped 4 bases from V and 3 bases from J, with 10 bases between. Per germline, CDR1 SEHNR and CDR2 FQNEAQ (reference sequence). The CDR3 sequence is 14 residues long. CDR3 in amino acids: CASSSTGFNQPQHF. The CDR3 region has the DNA TGTGCCAGCAGCTCCACAGGGTTCAATCAGCCCCAGCATTTT.

The chain employs TRBV5-1 and TRBJ2-7; 7 nucleotides align to TRBD1. Germline V gene sequence: CDR1 SGHRS, CDR2 YFSETQ. This CDR3 contains 14 residues. The V segment lost 5 bases and the J segment 5 bases; nucleotides outside the gene matches: 10. Written as DNA, the CDR3 is TGCGCCAGCAGTTTAAGGGACAGAGTAGACGAGCAGTACTTC. It translates to CASSLRDRVDEQYF.

The rearrangement uses TRBV27 and TRBJ2-1; no definite D call. Germline V gene lookup returns CDR1 MNHEY and CDR2 SMNVEV (reference sequence). The CDR3 totals 12 residues. Trimming removed 4 bases from V and 7 bases from J, with 8 bases in between. As DNA, the CDR3 is TGTGCCAGCAGTTCCTACCAAAATGAGCAGTTCTTC. Residues: CASSSYQNEQFF.

The J gene is TRBJ2-1, the V gene TRBV27; 10 nucleotides align to TRBD2. The CDR3 runs to 14 residues. After removal of 5 bases from V and 10 bases from J, the junction contained 8 bases not matched to a gene. Per germline, CDR1 MNHEY and CDR2 SMNVEV (reference sequence). The CDR3, as DNA: TGTGCCAGCAGTGAAAGCGGGAGGGCCTTCGAGCAGTTCTTC. Translation gives CASSESGRAFEQFF.